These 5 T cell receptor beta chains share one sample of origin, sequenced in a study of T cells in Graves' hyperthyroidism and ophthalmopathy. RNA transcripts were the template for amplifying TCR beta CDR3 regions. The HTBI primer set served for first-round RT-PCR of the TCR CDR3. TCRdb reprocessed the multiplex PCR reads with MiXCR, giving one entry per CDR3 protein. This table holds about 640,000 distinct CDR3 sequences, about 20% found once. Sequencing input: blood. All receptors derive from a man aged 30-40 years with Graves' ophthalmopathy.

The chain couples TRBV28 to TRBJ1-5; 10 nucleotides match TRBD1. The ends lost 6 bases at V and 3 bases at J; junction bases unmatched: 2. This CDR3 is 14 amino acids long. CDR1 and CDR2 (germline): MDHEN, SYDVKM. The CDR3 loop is CASRRQGANQPQHF. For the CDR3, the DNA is TGTGCCAGCAGAAGACAGGGGGCCAATCAGCCCCAGCATTTT.

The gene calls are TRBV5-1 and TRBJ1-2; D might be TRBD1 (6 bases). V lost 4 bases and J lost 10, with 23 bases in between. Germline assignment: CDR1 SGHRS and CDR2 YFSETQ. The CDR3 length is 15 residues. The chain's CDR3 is CASSGNRNRASAYTF. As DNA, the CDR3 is TGCGCCAGCAGCGGTAACAGGAACAGGGCTAGTGCCTACACCTTC. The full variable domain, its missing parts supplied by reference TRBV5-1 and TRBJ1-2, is KAGVTQTPRYLIKTRGQQVTLSCSPISGHRSVSWYQQTPGQGLQFLFEYFSETQRNKGNFPGRFSGRQFSNSRSEMNVSTLELGDSALYLCASSGNRNRASAYTFGSGTRLTVV.

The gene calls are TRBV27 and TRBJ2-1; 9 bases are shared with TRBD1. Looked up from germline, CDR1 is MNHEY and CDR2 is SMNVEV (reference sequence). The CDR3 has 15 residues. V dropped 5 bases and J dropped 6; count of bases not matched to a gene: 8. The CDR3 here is CASSRKTGGLNEQFF. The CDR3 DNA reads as TGTGCCAGCAGTAGGAAGACAGGGGGGCTCAATGAGCAGTTCTTC.

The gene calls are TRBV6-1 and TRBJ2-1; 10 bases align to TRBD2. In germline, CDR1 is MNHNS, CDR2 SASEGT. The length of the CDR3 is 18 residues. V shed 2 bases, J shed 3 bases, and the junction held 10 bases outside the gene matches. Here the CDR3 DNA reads TGTGCCAGCAGTGAAATCCTCCTAGCGGGAGACCTCTACAATGAGCAGTTCTTC. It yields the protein CASSEILLAGDLYNEQFF.

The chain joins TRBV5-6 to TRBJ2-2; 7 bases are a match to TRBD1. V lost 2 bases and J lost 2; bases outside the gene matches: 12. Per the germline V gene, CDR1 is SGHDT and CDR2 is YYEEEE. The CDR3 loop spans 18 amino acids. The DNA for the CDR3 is TGTGCCAGCAGCTTCCCGACAGGGCTACACGTTAACACCGGGGAGCTGTTTTTT. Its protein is CASSFPTGLHVNTGELFF.